This passage covers 27 T cell receptor beta chains from one sample sequenced in a study of regulatory T cells in long-lasting Graves disease. Sample time point: newly diagnosed GD, antithyroid drugs for less than 3 months. Construction of the TCR library relied on RNA isolated from PBMCs. Relying on iRepertoire HTBI primers and Arm-PCR of CDR3 regions, the team built TCR beta libraries. From the multiplex PCR reads, TCRdb called clonotypes with MiXCR, one entry per CDR3 protein. The table shows about 540,000 distinct CDR3 sequences, with less than 15% occurring only once. The sample also formed part of further work on T cells in Graves' hyperthyroidism and ophthalmopathy.

The material sequenced was peripheral blood mononuclear cells (PBMCs), taken at new diagnosis, from a patient treated with antithyroid drugs. The receptors come from a man under 40 with Graves disease.

This clonotype was seen more than once but under ten times. The gene calls are TRBV18 and TRBJ2-7, with a possible D match to TRBD1 (6 bases). The CDR3 sequence is 14 residues long. Trimming stripped 2 bases from V and 6 bases from J, with 14 bases between. The germline V gene encodes CDR1 KGHSH and CDR2 LQKENI. This chain's CDR3 is CASSPDSGAGEQYF. In DNA, the CDR3 is TGTGCCAGCTCACCAGACTCAGGGGCGGGCGAGCAGTACTTC. Combining the CDR3 with reference TRBV18 and TRBJ2-7 gives the whole variable domain NAGVMQNPRHLVRRRGQEARLRCSPMKGHSHVYWYRQLPEEGLKFMVYLQKENIIDESGMPKERFSAEFPKEGPSILRIQQVVRGDSAAYFCASSPDSGAGEQYFGPGTRLTVT.

This clonotype occurred a few times. The rearrangement joins TRBV20-1 to TRBJ2-1; D is unclear. The J call may be incorrect, as the DNA end agrees better with TRBJ2-5. This CDR3 contains 15 residues. From germline, CDR1 is DFQATT and CDR2 SNEGSKA (reference sequence). Here the CDR3 reads CSARDGLAPLETQYF. CDR3 nucleotides: TGCAGTGCTAGAGACGGATTAGCACCATTGGAGACCCAGTACTTC.

V gene TRBV4-1 combines with J gene TRBJ2-1, with 8 bases lining up with TRBD2. The CDR3 length is 16 residues. Germline V gene data show CDR1 as MGHRA and CDR2 as YSYEKL. Trimming removed 4 bases from V and 8 bases from J; junction bases left unmatched: 13. The CDR3 DNA sequence: TGCGCCAGCAGCCGTCCGGGAGGGACCCCCCTAGATGAGCAGTTCTTC. This sequence encodes CASSRPGGTPLDEQFF.

J is TRBJ2-4 and V is TRBV6-1, with TRBD1 matching 9 bases. J gave up 14 bases and V 6 bases, and 14 bases lay outside the gene matches. The CDR3 loop spans 14 amino acids. Germline values: CDR1 MNHNS, CDR2 SASEGT. The CDR3: CASRGRDRAIYEYF. The DNA of the CDR3 is TGTGCCAGCAGGGGCCGGGACAGGGCTATTTACGAGTACTTC.

Turning to this clonotype: This may come from a read error, since a much larger clone is one base off. This chain links TRBV30 with TRBJ2-7; maybe TRBD1 (6 bases). V was trimmed by 3 bases and J by 0 bases, leaving 12 bases between them. Germline V gene data show CDR1 as GTSNPN and CDR2 as SVGIG (reference sequence). CDR3 length equals 14 residues. The CDR3 region has the DNA TGTGCCTGGAGCGACAGGTCCGACTCCTACGAGCAGTACTTC. Translation gives CAWSDRSDSYEQYF.

The sample holds many counts of this clonotype. The chain joins TRBV12-3 or TRBV12-4 to TRBJ2-2; 10 bases are shared with TRBD2. Trimming took 6 bases from V and 7 from J; bases not matched to a gene: 14. The CDR3 loop spans 17 amino acids. This chain's CDR3 is CASSPSFEREGSGELFF. The CDR3 bases are TGTGCCAGCAGCCCATCCTTCGAGCGGGAGGGAAGCGGGGAGCTGTTTTTT.

This clonotype has a count of ten or more. V is TRBV5-1 and J is TRBJ2-5; D may be TRBD2 (5 bases). With 3 bases removed from V and 2 bases from J, the gap between germline ends came to 14 bases. This CDR3 spans 15 amino acids. In germline, CDR1 is SGHRS, CDR2 YFSETQ. For the CDR3, the DNA is TGCGCCAGCAGCTCACCGGGAAACACTCAAGAGACCCAGTACTTC. Its translation is CASSSPGNTQETQYF.

This clonotype was counted many times. The chain uses TRBV2 and TRBJ1-1; D not certain. V gave up 4 bases and J gave up 1 base, with 10 bases separating them. This CDR3 spans 14 amino acids. The germline V gene encodes CDR1 SNHLY and CDR2 FYNNEI. The CDR3 bases are TGTGCCAGCAGTGGCCACACAAAGAACACTGAAGCTTTCTTT. Its translation is CASSGHTKNTEAFF.

This clonotype has more than one count but fewer than ten. The conserved phenylalanine or tryptophan normally closing the CDR3 is absent here, so this likely arose from a read error. J is TRBJ1-1 and V is TRBV30; D is unresolved. The CDR3 loop spans 11 amino acids. CDR1 GTSNPN and CDR2 SVGIG come from the germline V gene (reference sequence). V was cut by 5 bases and J by 1 base, with 5 bases left in between. CDR3 sequence: CAWVKNTEAFL. The CDR3, as DNA: TGTGCCTGGGTGAAGAACACTGAAGCTTTCCTT.

The sample holds many counts of this clonotype. The chain recombines TRBV5-5 with TRBJ2-7; possibly TRBD1 for D (6 bases). The V end was cut by 2 bases, the J end by 2 bases, with 14 bases between. The CDR3 spans 15 residues. The germline V gene encodes CDR1 SGHKS and CDR2 YYEKEE (reference sequence). The CDR3 loop reads CASSFRQGPPYEQYF. CDR3 in DNA: TGTGCCAGCAGCTTCCGGCAGGGGCCACCCTACGAGCAGTACTTC.

A few counts support this clonotype. This chain joins TRBV5-4 and TRBJ1-2, with 7 positions matching TRBD1. The trim removed 1 base at V and 4 bases at J, leaving 7 bases unmatched. This CDR3 is built from 15 residues. The V gene's germline CDR1 is SGHNT and CDR2 YYREEE (reference sequence). The DNA of the CDR3 is TGTGCCAGCAGCTTGACGACAGGGCTCGTCTATGGCTACACCTTC. Translating it yields CASSLTTGLVYGYTF.

V and J are TRBV19 and TRBJ2-1; the D gene could be TRBD1 or TRBD2 (6 bases each). Trimming cost V 11 bases and J 9 bases, with 23 bases left between them. This CDR3 contains 14 residues. Germline loops: CDR1 LNHDA, CDR2 SQIVND (reference sequence). For the CDR3, the DNA is TGTGCCTCCGTCGGGGGCCTAGCTCAGGTTGAGCAGTTCTTC. Its protein product is CASVGGLAQVEQFF.

This clonotype was counted many times. The rearrangement links TRBV24-1 to TRBJ2-7; D remains ambiguous. The germline V and J ends were trimmed by 8 bases and 0 bases, with 10 bases remaining between them. The CDR3 covers 13 residues. The germline gives CDR1 KGHDR, CDR2 SFDVKD. CDR3 bases: TGTGCCACCAAGGGCAGCTCCTCCTACGAGCAGTACTTC. Translation gives CATKGSSSYEQYF.

This clonotype occurred many times. The genes are TRBV25-1 and TRBJ2-7; D call uncertain. CDR3 length: 14 residues. In germline, CDR1 is MGHDK, CDR2 SYGVNS. V lost 4 bases and J 0 bases, leaving 10 bases between the germline ends. Here the CDR3 DNA reads TGTGCCAGCAGTGTATCCCCGGTCTCCTACGAGCAGTACTTC. Its translation: CASSVSPVSYEQYF.

In regard to this clonotype: This may be a read error, as it is one base from a much larger clone. Because the CDR3 is missing its conserved closing phenylalanine or tryptophan, this is likely a read error. The chain links TRBV7-9 to TRBJ2-5; 10 nucleotides agree with TRBD2. TRBJ2-1 matches the DNA end more closely, so the J call is doubtful. Germline CDR1 SEHNR, CDR2 FQNEAQ (reference sequence). The CDR3 has 17 residues. CDR3 in amino acids: CASSLARAGGPIDEQFL. The CDR3 DNA is TGTGCCAGCAGCTTAGCGAGAGCGGGAGGGCCTATCGATGAGCAGTTCCTC.

This clonotype was counted ten times or more. V is TRBV5-1 and J is TRBJ1-2, with a possible D match to TRBD1 (5 bases). This CDR3 contains 15 residues. Per germline, CDR1 SGHRS and CDR2 YFSETQ. Between the trimmed V and J ends, which lost 0 bases and 2 bases, there was a span of 11 bases. The CDR3 nucleotides are TGCGCCAGCAGCTTGGAGGAGGGACTGAACTATGGCTACACCTTC. It specifies CASSLEEGLNYGYTF. Filled out from reference TRBV5-1 and TRBJ1-2, the complete variable domain reads KAGVTQTPRYLIKTRGQQVTLSCSPISGHRSVSWYQQTPGQGLQFLFEYFSETQRNKGNFPGRFSGRQFSNSRSEMNVSTLELGDSALYLCASSLEEGLNYGYTFGSGTRLTVV.

This clonotype was counted many times. The chain recombines TRBV29-1 with TRBJ2-7; 12 bases line up with TRBD1. Trimming at V came to 6 bases and at J to 0 bases, leaving 12 bases not matched to a gene. There are 17 residues in the CDR3. CDR1 and CDR2 (germline): SQVTM, ANQGSEA. CDR3 protein: CSVAAGTGGRNSYEQYF. CDR3 in DNA: TGCAGCGTGGCCGCCGGGACAGGGGGCCGCAACTCCTACGAGCAGTACTTC.

This clonotype has a count of ten or more. The chain combines TRBV6-1 with TRBJ1-2; weak D call: TRBD1 (5 bases). Trimming took 6 bases from V and 4 from J, leaving 12 bases between them. CDR1 MNHNS and CDR2 SASEGT come from the germline V gene. The CDR3 is 13 residues long. The CDR3 coding sequence is TGTGCCAGCAGACCGACAGAACCCTATGGCTACACCTTC. As protein: CASRPTEPYGYTF.

In its sample, this clonotype was seen many times. V is TRBV20-1 and J is TRBJ1-2, with D tentatively TRBD1 (5 bases). Germline V gene data show CDR1 as DFQATT and CDR2 as SNEGSKA (reference sequence). V lost 0 bases and J lost 3, with 11 bases in between. The CDR3 loop spans 14 amino acids. The CDR3 DNA sequence: TGCAGTGCTAGAGAGGGGGGGGAGTACTATGGCTACACCTTC. It specifies CSAREGGEYYGYTF.

The V call is TRBV7-9, the J call TRBJ2-7; D is tentatively TRBD1 or TRBD2 (5 bases each). V gave up 4 bases and J gave up 4 bases, with 11 bases separating them. The CDR3 covers 13 residues. Germline V gene sequence: CDR1 SEHNR, CDR2 FQNEAQ (reference sequence). The CDR3 reads CASSSGTVYEQYF. The CDR3 DNA reads TGTGCCAGCAGCTCAGGGACCGTGTACGAGCAGTACTTC.

The rearrangement uses TRBV29-1 and TRBJ2-3; 8 bases are shared with TRBD2. Losses at the gene ends were 3 bases for V and 4 bases for J; bases not matched to a gene: 15. The germline V gene has CDR1 SQVTM and CDR2 ANQGSEA. The CDR3 has 17 residues. The CDR3 protein is CSVETGTSSFGADTQYF. The CDR3 DNA is TGCAGCGTTGAGACCGGGACTAGTTCATTCGGCGCAGATACGCAGTATTTT.

This clonotype came up many times. This sequence joins TRBV20-1 and TRBJ2-1; 9 positions match TRBD2. V was clipped by 5 bases and J by 10 bases; unmatched bases: 12. Per germline, CDR1 DFQATT and CDR2 SNEGSKA (reference sequence). The length of the CDR3 is 14 residues. The CDR3 reads CSAPGLAKTAEQFF. The CDR3 bases are TGCAGTGCTCCAGGACTAGCGAAAACTGCCGAGCAGTTCTTC.

This clonotype was recorded many times. CDR3 sequence (DNA): TGCGCCAGCAGGGGTCCAGGATCAAATCAGCCCCAGCATTTT. As protein: CASRGPGSNQPQHF. The genes are TRBV10-2 and TRBJ1-5; D not resolved. The CDR3 consists of 14 residues. Germline CDR1 is WSHSY and CDR2 is SAAADI. V lost 6 bases and J lost 4, with 13 bases in between.

The chain joins TRBV5-1 to TRBJ1-2; the match to TRBD1 covers 12 bases. Germline V gives CDR1 SGHRS, CDR2 YFSETQ. This CDR3 contains 17 residues. Trimming took 1 base from V and 4 from J; bases not matched to a gene: 8. In DNA, the CDR3 is TGCGCCAGCAGCTTGACGGGACAGGGGGCGCGAGGCTATGGCTACACCTTC. It encodes CASSLTGQGARGYGYTF.

This chain links TRBV7-8 with TRBJ2-1; D unresolved. This CDR3 is built from 17 residues. The germline CDR1 and CDR2 sequences are SGHVS and FQNEAQ. V was clipped by 1 base and J by 0 bases, with 13 bases between them. The CDR3 is CASSLEVVPSSYNEQFF. The CDR3 coding sequence is TGTGCCAGCAGCTTAGAGGTAGTACCCAGCTCCTACAATGAGCAGTTCTTC. The variable domain in full, with the rest retrieved from reference TRBV7-8 and TRBJ2-1, is GAGVSQSPRYKVAKRGQDVALRCDPISGHVSLFWYQQALGQGPEFLTYFQNEAQLDKSGLPSDRFFAERPEGSVSTLKIQRTQQEDSAVYLCASSLEVVPSSYNEQFFGPGTRLTVL.

This clonotype was found many times. This rearrangement joins TRBV29-1 to TRBJ2-2, with 8 bases that match TRBD2. J was trimmed by 4 bases and V by 1 base; bases with no gene match: 8. The CDR3 loop spans 16 amino acids. Germline CDR1 SQVTM, CDR2 ANQGSEA. CDR3 region: CSVEGWNGGGTGELFF. CDR3 sequence (DNA): TGCAGCGTTGAAGGGTGGAACGGGGGGGGCACCGGGGAGCTGTTTTTT.

In its sample, this clonotype was seen many times. The chain has TRBV2 and TRBJ2-1, with TRBD2 matching 8 bases. Trimming took 0 bases from V and 6 from J; bases not matched to a gene: 13. Germline CDR1 reads SNHLY; CDR2 reads FYNNEI. The CDR3 has 18 residues. DNA for the CDR3: TGTGCCAGCAGTGAAGCGCTCAGCGGGAGCCCGGTCCTCAATGAGCAGTTCTTC. Amino acid sequence: CASSEALSGSPVLNEQFF.